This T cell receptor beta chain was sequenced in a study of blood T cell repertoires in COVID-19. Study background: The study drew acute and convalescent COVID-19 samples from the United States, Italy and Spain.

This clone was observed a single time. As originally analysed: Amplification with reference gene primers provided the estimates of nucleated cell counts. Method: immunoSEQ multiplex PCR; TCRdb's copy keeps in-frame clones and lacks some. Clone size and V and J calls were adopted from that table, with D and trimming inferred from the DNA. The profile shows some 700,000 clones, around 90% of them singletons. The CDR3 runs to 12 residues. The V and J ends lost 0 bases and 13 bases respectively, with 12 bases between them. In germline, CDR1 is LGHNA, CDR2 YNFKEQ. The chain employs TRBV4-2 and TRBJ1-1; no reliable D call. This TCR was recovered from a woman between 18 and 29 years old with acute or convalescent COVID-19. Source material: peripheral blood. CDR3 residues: CASSQDTAEGFF. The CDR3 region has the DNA TGTGCCAGCAGCCAAGATACGGCGGAGGGTTTCTTT.